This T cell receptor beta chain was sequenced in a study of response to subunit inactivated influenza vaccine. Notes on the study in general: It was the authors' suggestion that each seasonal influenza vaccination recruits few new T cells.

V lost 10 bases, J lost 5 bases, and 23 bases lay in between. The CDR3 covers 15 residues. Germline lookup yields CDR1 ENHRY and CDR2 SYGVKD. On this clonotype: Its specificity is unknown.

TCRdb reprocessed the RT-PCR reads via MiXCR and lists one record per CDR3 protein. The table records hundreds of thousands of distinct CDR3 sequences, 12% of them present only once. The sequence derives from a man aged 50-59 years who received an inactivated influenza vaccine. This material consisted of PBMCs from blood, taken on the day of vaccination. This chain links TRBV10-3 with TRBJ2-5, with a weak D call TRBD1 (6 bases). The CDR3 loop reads CATRNRDNIGETQYF. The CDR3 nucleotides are TGTGCCACAAGGAACCGGGACAACATCGGGGAGACCCAGTACTTC.